These 27 T cell receptor beta chains came from one sample sequenced in a study of vaccination and CD4 T cells after COVID-19. The antigens for these receptors are not known. The treatment was: roughly ten-day PBMC culture with coronavirus spike peptide pools or control peptides (ViraFEST assay). Samples of CD4+ T cells were obtained from the unexposed donor before the COVID-19 pandemic (2011-2018). Researchers used the Oncomine TCR Beta short-read assay to sequence DNA from cultured CD4+ T cells. TCRdb used MiXCR to reprocess the PCR reads, holding one entry per CDR3 protein. The sample includes 9,300 or so distinct CDR3 sequences, 40% to 55% seen only once; the top ten take 25% to 30%. Sequencing was performed on CD4+ T cells from blood, cultured in vitro. The source is a human donor in good health.

CDR3 sequence (DNA): TGTGCCAGCAGCAAGATGCAGGGAAGTGTCACTGAAGCTTTCTTT. It yields the protein CASSKMQGSVTEAFF. The genes are TRBV7-2 and TRBJ1-1, with D possibly being TRBD1 (5 bases). Germline V gene data show CDR1 as SGHTA and CDR2 as FQGNSA. CDR3 length: 15 residues. Trimming removed 5 bases at V and 4 bases at J, with 17 bases between. Variable domain in full (rest from reference TRBV7-2 and TRBJ1-1): GAGVSQSPSNKVTEKGKDVELRCDPISGHTALYWYRQSLGQGLEFLIYFQGNSAPDKSGLPSDRFSAERTGGSVSTLTIQRTQQEDSAVYLCASSKMQGSVTEAFFGQGTRLTVV.

The chain has TRBV4-3 and TRBJ2-2; 9 nucleotides align to TRBD2. CDR3 length: 17 amino acids. Germline CDR1 reads LGHNA; CDR2 reads YSLEER. With 4 bases clipped from V and 1 base from J, the junction kept 7 bases outside the gene matches. CDR3 loop: CASSLSLAGLNTGELFF. CDR3 sequence (DNA): TGCGCCAGCAGCCTGAGCCTAGCGGGGCTGAACACCGGGGAGCTGTTTTTT.

The rearrangement links TRBV16 to TRBJ2-3; D call uncertain. Trimming left V 0 bases short and J 1 base short, with 11 bases between. This CDR3 region has 16 residues. The germline gives CDR1 KGHSY, CDR2 FQNENV. The CDR3 is CASSQSATPRTDTQYF. The CDR3 DNA sequence: TGTGCCAGCAGCCAATCGGCCACACCTCGCACAGATACGCAGTATTTT.

The CDR3 loop reads CASSLVDFTDTQYF. CDR3 in DNA: TGTGCCAGCAGCTTAGTGGACTTCACAGATACGCAGTATTTT. The gene calls are TRBV7-2 and TRBJ2-3; possibly TRBD2 for D (5 bases). CDR1 and CDR2 from the germline V gene are SGHTA and FQGNSA. Trimming pared 1 base from V and 2 bases from J, leaving 7 bases between. This CDR3 spans 14 amino acids.

The rearrangement uses TRBV12-3 or TRBV12-4 and TRBJ1-4, with D hard to call. This CDR3 comprises 13 residues. Trimming left V 3 bases short and J 8 bases short, with 10 bases between. The CDR3 DNA is TGTGCCAGCAGTTTTGGCAGAGGCGAAAAACTGTTTTTT. This encodes CASSFGRGEKLFF.

The table lists this clonotype with a few counts. J is TRBJ1-4 and V is TRBV20-1, with TRBD1 identical over 7 bases. The CDR3 contains 14 residues. The V gene's germline CDR1 is DFQATT and CDR2 SNEGSKA (reference sequence). J gave up 7 bases and V 6 bases, and 11 bases lay outside the gene matches. Written as DNA, the CDR3 is TGCAGTGCCCAATGGGGCAGGGGGAGTGAAAAACTGTTTTTT. The encoded protein is CSAQWGRGSEKLFF.

The gene calls are TRBV6-2 or TRBV6-3 and TRBJ1-5; D is possibly TRBD1 (6 bases). With 4 bases removed from V and 6 bases from J, the gap between germline ends came to 16 bases. The CDR3 has 15 amino acids. Per the germline V gene, CDR1 is MNHEY and CDR2 is SVGEGT. The CDR3 DNA reads TGTGCCAGCAGTTTTCGCGGGGGGCGCATTCAGCCCCAGCATTTT. This encodes CASSFRGGRIQPQHF.

Judged by abundance, this clonotype is medium-sized. V is TRBV7-2 and J is TRBJ1-2; D gene ambiguous. Germline CDR1 is SGHTA and CDR2 is FQGNSA. V lost 1 base, J lost 5 bases, and 5 bases lay in between. The CDR3 runs to 12 residues. This CDR3 is CASSLDGYGYTF. CDR3 DNA: TGTGCCAGCAGCTTAGATGGGTATGGCTACACCTTC. Filled out from reference TRBV7-2 and TRBJ1-2, the complete variable domain reads GAGVSQSPSNKVTEKGKDVELRCDPISGHTALYWYRQSLGQGLEFLIYFQGNSAPDKSGLPSDRFSAERTGGSVSTLTIQRTQQEDSAVYLCASSLDGYGYTFGSGTRLTVV.

The chain uses TRBV19 and TRBJ1-5; 7 positions agree with TRBD1. J gave up 6 bases and V 1 base, and 3 bases lay outside the gene matches. The CDR3 is made up of 14 amino acids. Germline lookup yields CDR1 LNHDA and CDR2 SQIVND (reference sequence). CDR3 sequence (DNA): TGTGCCAGTAGTATAGGACAGGGCACTCAGCCCCAGCATTTT. Translation gives CASSIGQGTQPQHF.

This chain connects TRBV6-1 to TRBJ2-5; D is possibly TRBD2 (6 bases). Trimming removed 6 bases from V and 2 bases from J, with 16 bases in between. Germline V gene data show CDR1 as MNHNS and CDR2 as SASEGT. This CDR3 has 15 amino acids. CDR3: CASSNGGKGQETQYF. In DNA form, the CDR3 reads TGTGCCAGCAGCAATGGGGGGAAAGGACAAGAGACCCAGTACTTC.

This clonotype was seen a handful of times. This chain uses TRBV20-1 with TRBJ1-1; D possibly corresponds to TRBD1 (6 bases). V was pared by 5 bases and J by 6 bases, with 16 bases between. This CDR3 is built from 13 residues. CDR1 is DFQATT and CDR2 is SNEGSKA in the germline V gene (reference sequence). Written as DNA, the CDR3 is TGCAGTGCTGAACCAATAACAGGGTCTGAAGCTTTCTTT. Its protein is CSAEPITGSEAFF.

This clonotype occurred a few times. The V and J genes are TRBV24-1 and TRBJ1-2, with D hard to call. Trimming left V 9 bases short and J 3 bases short, with 13 bases between. CDR1 is KGHDR and CDR2 is SFDVKD in the germline V gene. The CDR3 is 13 amino acids. The CDR3 nucleotides are TGTGCCACCGGAGGCCCCTCGGACTATGGCTACACCTTC. This gives the protein CATGGPSDYGYTF.

This clonotype was detected once. The chain recombines TRBV12-3 or TRBV12-4 with TRBJ1-2; TRBD1 matches 7 bases. This CDR3 is built from 13 residues. The V gene end was trimmed by 6 bases and the J gene end by 7 bases; junction bases not matched to a gene: 8. As DNA, the CDR3 is TGTGCCAGCAGCCCGGACAGGTGGCTTGGCTACACCTTC. Translating gives CASSPDRWLGYTF.

The chain uses TRBV21-1 and TRBJ1-2. TRBV21-1 is a listed pseudogene. CDR3 size: 12 residues. The CDR3 here is CASSKLSDGYTF. The CDR3 DNA reads TGTGCCAGCAGCAAATTGTCAGATGGCTACACCTTC.

V gene TRBV2 combines with J gene TRBJ2-7, with 12 bases identical to TRBD2. Losses at the gene ends were 6 bases for V and 4 bases for J; bases not matched to a gene: 7. Germline assignment: CDR1 SNHLY and CDR2 FYNNEI. CDR3 size: 15 residues. Here the CDR3 DNA reads TGTGCCAGCAGGTCACTAGCGGGAGGCCAGTACGAGCAGTACTTC. It is translated as CASRSLAGGQYEQYF.

The chain carries TRBV27 and TRBJ2-3, with unresolved D. The length of the CDR3 is 15 residues. Trimming stripped 2 bases from V and 1 base from J, with 10 bases between. Germline V gene lookup returns CDR1 MNHEY and CDR2 SMNVEV (reference sequence). The CDR3 reads CASSLTSARTDTQYF. Here the CDR3 DNA reads TGTGCCAGCAGTTTAACCAGCGCCCGCACAGATACGCAGTATTTT.

This clonotype has more than one count but fewer than ten. This chain joins TRBV2 and TRBJ2-2, with 7 positions matching TRBD1. CDR3 length: 17 amino acids. CDR1 is SNHLY, CDR2 FYNNEI, per germline. V trimming: 5 bases; J trimming: 5 bases; junction bases outside the gene matches: 14. CDR3: CASSTPIGGELTGELFF. CDR3 coding DNA: TGTGCCAGCAGTACCCCCATAGGGGGCGAGTTAACCGGGGAGCTGTTTTTT.

The count of this clonotype is one. The V call is TRBV5-1, the J call TRBJ1-5; no clear D gene. CDR3 length: 15 residues. CDR1 and CDR2 from the germline V gene are SGHRS and YFSETQ. Between the trimmed V and J ends, which lost 4 bases and 1 base, there was a span of 12 bases. The CDR3 sequence: CASSPRAGSNQPQHF. CDR3 coding DNA: TGCGCCAGCAGCCCCCGGGCCGGCAGCAATCAGCCCCAGCATTTT.

V usage is TRBV30 and J usage is TRBJ2-7, with a weak D call TRBD1 (6 bases). This CDR3 has 15 amino acids. V was shortened by 5 bases and J by 4 bases, with 21 bases between the two germline ends. Germline assignment: CDR1 GTSNPN and CDR2 SVGIG (reference sequence). CDR3 protein: CAWVTPGHAAYEQYF. The CDR3, as DNA: TGTGCCTGGGTCACGCCGGGACACGCGGCTTACGAGCAGTACTTC.

The chain combines TRBV2 with TRBJ2-7; possible D gene TRBD2, 6 bases. CDR3 length: 14 amino acids. Germline CDR1 SNHLY, CDR2 FYNNEI. V lost 8 bases and J lost 0, with 14 bases in between. The CDR3 spells CASVGGPSSYEQYF. The CDR3 region has the DNA TGTGCCAGCGTGGGGGGTCCGAGCTCCTACGAGCAGTACTTC.

The chain has TRBV5-1 and TRBJ1-1; tentative D call: TRBD1 (6 bases). V was clipped by 4 bases and J by 0 bases, with 19 bases between them. The CDR3 is 17 residues long. The germline CDR1 and CDR2 sequences are SGHRS and YFSETQ. The CDR3 DNA reads TGCGCCAGCAGCGATACCCTGCGGACAGTAATGAACACTGAAGCTTTCTTT. Translated, it gives CASSDTLRTVMNTEAFF.

The chain recombines TRBV5-4 with TRBJ2-7; 10 nucleotides align to TRBD2. This CDR3 region has 14 residues. V lost 5 bases and J lost 3; bases outside the gene matches: 5. Germline loops: CDR1 SGHNT, CDR2 YYREEE (reference sequence). The CDR3, as DNA: TGTGCCAGCAGTCAAAGCGGGGGGGTCTACGAGCAGTACTTC. Translating gives CASSQSGGVYEQYF.

The chain combines TRBV19 with TRBJ1-2; no firm D call. CDR3 size: 14 residues. The V end lost 6 bases, the J end lost 1 base, and 12 bases lay between the germline ends. In germline, CDR1 is LNHDA, CDR2 SQIVND (reference sequence). The CDR3 loop reads CASRAIGDNYGYTF. The CDR3, as DNA: TGTGCCAGTAGAGCTATTGGAGATAACTATGGCTACACCTTC.

This chain joins TRBV7-2 and TRBJ2-1, with 11 bases fitting TRBD2. The CDR3 is 16 amino acids. Germline V gene sequence: CDR1 SGHTA, CDR2 FQGNSA. Unmatched junction bases numbered 3, after V lost 0 bases and J lost 5 bases. The CDR3 spells CASSLASGGAHNEQFF. CDR3 in DNA: TGTGCCAGCAGCTTAGCTAGCGGGGGGGCCCACAATGAGCAGTTCTTC.

This clonotype was counted between two and nine times. This rearrangement joins TRBV10-3 to TRBJ2-3, with D unclear. CDR3 length: 15 residues. V was clipped by 2 bases and J by 1 base, with 10 bases between them. Germline V lookup: CDR1 ENHRY, CDR2 SYGVKD. CDR3 sequence reads: CAISERSDGTDTQYF. In DNA form, the CDR3 reads TGTGCCATCAGTGAGAGGTCTGATGGCACAGATACGCAGTATTTT.

This clonotype was seen more than once but under ten times. This rearrangement joins TRBV7-6 to TRBJ2-3; D not certain. Germline V gene sequence: CDR1 SGHVS, CDR2 FNYEAQ. The V gene lost 2 bases and the J gene lost 1 base, with 4 bases spanning the gap. This CDR3 region has 13 residues. The CDR3 loop reads CASSLIRTDTQYF. CDR3 nucleotides: TGTGCCAGCAGCTTAATTCGCACAGATACGCAGTATTTT.

This chain links TRBV11-2 with TRBJ1-3; TRBD1 matches 9 bases. Germline V gene lookup returns CDR1 SGHAT and CDR2 FQNNGV. The CDR3 consists of 15 residues. J lost 7 bases, V lost 4 bases, and 8 bases had no gene match. In nucleotides, the CDR3 is TGTGCCAGCAGCTCGGACAGGGGACGTAGTAACACCATATATTTT. Its translation is CASSSDRGRSNTIYF.